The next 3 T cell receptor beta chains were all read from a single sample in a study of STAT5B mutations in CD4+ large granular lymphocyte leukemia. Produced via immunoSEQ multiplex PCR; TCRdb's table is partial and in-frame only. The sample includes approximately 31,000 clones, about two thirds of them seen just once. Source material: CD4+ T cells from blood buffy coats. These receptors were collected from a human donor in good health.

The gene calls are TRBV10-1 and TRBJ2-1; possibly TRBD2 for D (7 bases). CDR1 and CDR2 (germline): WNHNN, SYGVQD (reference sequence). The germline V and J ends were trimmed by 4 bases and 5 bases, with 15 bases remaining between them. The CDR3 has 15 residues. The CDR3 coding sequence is TGCGCCAGCAGTGTAAAAGGGGGAGGGGACAATGAGCAGTTCTTC. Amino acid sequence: CASSVKGGGDNEQFF.

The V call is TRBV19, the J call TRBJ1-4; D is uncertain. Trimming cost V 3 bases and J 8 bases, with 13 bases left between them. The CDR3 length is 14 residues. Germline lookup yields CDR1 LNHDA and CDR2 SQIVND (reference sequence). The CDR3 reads CASSIQVTTEKLFF. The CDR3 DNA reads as TGTGCCAGTAGTATTCAGGTAACAACGGAAAAACTGTTTTTT.

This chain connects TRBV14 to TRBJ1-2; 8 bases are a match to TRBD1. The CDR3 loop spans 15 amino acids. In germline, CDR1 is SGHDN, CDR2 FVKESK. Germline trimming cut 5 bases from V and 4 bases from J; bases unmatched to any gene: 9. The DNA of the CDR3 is TGTGCCAGCAGCAGAACAGGGGGTTGGGGCTATGGCTACACCTTC. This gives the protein CASSRTGGWGYGYTF.